The 4 T cell receptor beta chains below come from one sample, sequenced in a study of technical replicates of blood from a few donors. The table came from immunoSEQ multiplex PCR; TCRdb's copy has only in-frame clones and leaves some out. The sample yields approximately 97,000 clones, 96% seen once. The specimen was T cells isolated from PBMCs. The receptors here all came from a human donor in good health.

This chain joins TRBV28 and TRBJ1-1, with TRBD1 identical over 9 bases. The CDR3 is 14 residues long. Germline CDR1 is MDHEN and CDR2 is SYDVKM. V shed 2 bases, J shed 4 bases, and the junction held 2 bases outside the gene matches. This chain's CDR3 is CASSLGTGITEAFF. CDR3 sequence (DNA): TGTGCCAGCAGTTTAGGGACAGGGATCACTGAAGCTTTCTTT. The full variable domain, with the rest looked up from reference TRBV28 and TRBJ1-1, is DVKVTQSSRYLVKRTGEKVFLECVQDMDHENMFWYRQDPGLGLRLIYFSYDVKMKEKGDIPEGYSVSREKKERFSLILESASTNQTSMYLCASSLGTGITEAFFGQGTRLTVV.

The CDR3 here is CASSPPTGEETQYF. Written as DNA, the CDR3 is TGTGCCAGCTCACCACCGACAGGGGAGGAGACCCAGTACTTC. The V call is TRBV18, the J call TRBJ2-5; the match to TRBD1 covers 8 bases. This CDR3 has 14 amino acids. From germline, CDR1 is KGHSH and CDR2 LQKENI. Trimming removed 0 bases from V and 5 bases from J; junction bases left unmatched: 2.

V usage is TRBV7-9 and J usage is TRBJ1-2; D is ambiguous. CDR1 and CDR2 from the germline V gene are SEHNR and FQNEAQ (reference sequence). V gave up 3 bases and J gave up 2 bases, with 13 bases separating them. This CDR3 spans 15 amino acids. CDR3 sequence: CASSLFREPNYGYTF. CDR3 DNA: TGTGCCAGCAGCTTGTTTCGGGAGCCCAACTATGGCTACACCTTC.

V usage is TRBV11-2 and J usage is TRBJ1-1; D might be TRBD1 (6 bases). This CDR3 is 15 amino acids long. Looked up from germline, CDR1 is SGHAT and CDR2 is FQNNGV. The V end lost 4 bases, the J end lost 5 bases, and 17 bases lay between the germline ends. The CDR3 sequence: CASSWGTRSGTEAFF. In DNA form, the CDR3 reads TGTGCCAGCAGCTGGGGGACAAGGAGTGGGACTGAAGCTTTCTTT.